A single sample gave rise to the 5 T cell receptor beta chains below, sequenced in a study of shared clonotypes between healthy human individuals. Only in-frame clones appear in the TCRdb table, and some are missing; sequencing was by immunoSEQ multiplex PCR. In the table there are 950,000 to 1,300,000 clones, around 74% of which are singletons. The sample consisted of memory CD4+ T cells sorted from blood. Specified subset: CD45RA-negative fraction. The receptors here all came from a man aged 18 to 35 in good health.

The chain is built from TRBV7-2 and TRBJ2-7, with TRBD1 as a possible D gene (5 bases). The CDR3 has 12 residues. The germline V and J ends were trimmed by 5 bases and 4 bases, with 9 bases remaining between them. Germline lookup yields CDR1 SGHTA and CDR2 FQGNSA. CDR3 amino acids: CASSRQQYEQYF. In DNA form, the CDR3 reads TGTGCCAGCAGCCGACAGCAGTACGAGCAGTACTTC.

V usage is TRBV5-1 and J usage is TRBJ1-1, with D possibly TRBD1 on 6 matching bases. CDR1 is SGHRS, CDR2 YFSETQ, per germline. There are 15 residues in the CDR3. The germline V and J ends were trimmed by 1 base and 4 bases, with 14 bases remaining between them. The CDR3, as DNA: TGCGCCAGCAGCTTGAATCCAGGGGTTCGCACTGAAGCTTTCTTT. Protein: CASSLNPGVRTEAFF.

The chain links TRBV28 to TRBJ2-7; TRBD2 agrees at 7 bases. This CDR3 has 17 amino acids. Germline lookup yields CDR1 MDHEN and CDR2 SYDVKM. V was clipped by 1 base and J by 3 bases; unmatched bases: 12. The CDR3 coding sequence is TGTGCCAGCAGTTTATATCGGGGGGAATGGAACGGCTACGAGCAGTACTTC. This gives the protein CASSLYRGEWNGYEQYF.

This clone was observed a single time. The rearrangement joins TRBV5-1 to TRBJ2-7; D possibly corresponds to TRBD1 (5 bases). Trimming pared 0 bases from V and 5 bases from J, leaving 9 bases between. Germline V gene data show CDR1 as SGHRS and CDR2 as YFSETQ. The CDR3 sequence is 13 residues long. The CDR3 here is CASSLGQKDEQYF. In DNA form, the CDR3 reads TGCGCCAGCAGCTTGGGACAGAAGGACGAGCAGTACTTC.

The chain uses TRBV15 and TRBJ1-2; D gene ambiguous. V lost 5 bases, J lost 6 bases, and 16 bases lay in between. CDR3 length: 14 residues. In germline, CDR1 is LNHNV, CDR2 YYDKDF (reference sequence). The DNA of the CDR3 is TGTGCCACCAGCCCAGGTCCGGGTGCTGATGGCTACACCTTC. This codes for CATSPGPGADGYTF.